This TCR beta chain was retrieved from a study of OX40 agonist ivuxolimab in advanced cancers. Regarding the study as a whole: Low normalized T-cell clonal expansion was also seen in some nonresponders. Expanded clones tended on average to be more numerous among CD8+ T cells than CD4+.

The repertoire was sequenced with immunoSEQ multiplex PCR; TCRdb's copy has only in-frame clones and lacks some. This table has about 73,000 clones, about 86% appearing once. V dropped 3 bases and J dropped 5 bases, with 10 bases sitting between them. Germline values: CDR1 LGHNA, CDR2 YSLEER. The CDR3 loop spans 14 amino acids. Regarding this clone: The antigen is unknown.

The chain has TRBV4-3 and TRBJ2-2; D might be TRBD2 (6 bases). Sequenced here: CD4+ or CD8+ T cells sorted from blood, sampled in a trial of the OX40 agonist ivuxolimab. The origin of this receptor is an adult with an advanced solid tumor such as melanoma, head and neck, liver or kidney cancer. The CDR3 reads CASSQFGGTGELFF. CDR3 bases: TGCGCCAGCAGCCAGTTCGGGGGAACCGGGGAGCTGTTTTTT.